This T cell receptor beta chain was obtained from a study of T cells in Graves' hyperthyroidism and ophthalmopathy. RNA transcripts served as the template for amplifying TCR beta CDR3 regions. HTBI primers drove first-round RT-PCR of the TCR CDR3. TCRdb re-analysed the multiplex PCR reads in MiXCR, keeping a single row per CDR3 protein. The repertoire has hundreds of thousands of distinct CDR3 sequences, about 35% of them found once; the top ten carry more than 25%. The table lists this clonotype with many counts. If no ophthalmopathy progression occurred within 18 months, Graves' hyperthyroidism was stable. Patients were excluded for uncontrolled infection, other autoimmune disease, pregnancy or lactation. Over 8 ml fresh peripheral blood yielded the PBMCs. The V gene lost 10 bases and the J gene lost 4 bases, with 19 bases spanning the gap. Germline CDR1 reads SGHAT; CDR2 reads FQNNGV. The CDR3 has 14 amino acids.

The TCR originated in a woman aged 40 to 49 with Graves' hyperthyroidism. The rearrangement joins TRBV11-2 to TRBJ1-2; D possibly corresponds to TRBD1 (6 bases). Sequencing input: blood. The CDR3 DNA follows: TGTGCCACCTCTCGGGGGCCCGAAGGCTATGGCTACACCTTC. It yields the protein CATSRGPEGYGYTF.